This paragraph reports one TCR beta chain. Its antigen is still unknown. Amplification used 60 Vbeta primers and 13 Jbeta primers. Sequenced by immunoSEQ multiplex PCR; TCRdb stores in-frame clones only, minus some. In the table there are under 300,000 clones, 86% of which are singletons. Germline V gives CDR1 SQVTM, CDR2 ANQGSEA. V shed 6 bases and J 4 bases; nucleotides not matched to a gene: 10. The CDR3 runs to 14 residues. The sample is drawn from a study of cytomegalovirus exposure and HLA in healthy donors. Study results and caveats: Follow-up analysis found HLA locus-dependent TCR association rates, highest for DRB1 and lowest for HLA-C. According to a later analysis, most TCR beta chains associated with CMV appeared HLA-restricted.

The gene calls are TRBV29-1 and TRBJ2-3; 7 nucleotides match TRBD1. The receptor was isolated from a man in his forties in good health and CMV-seropositive. Sequences were obtained from PBMCs. CDR3 coding DNA: TGCAGCGTCGTAGGACAGGCGATACCAGATACGCAGTATTTT. It translates to CSVVGQAIPDTQYF.